This TCR beta chain was profiled in a study of blood T cells in healthy people across ages (dated by TCRdb to the mid-2010s). Describing the broader study: In model experiments, template switching captured roughly one uniquely barcoded TCR beta cDNA molecule for every two T cells. The study measured age-related changes in TCR beta repertoire diversity using deep sequencing normalized with unique cDNA molecular identifiers. Donors were grouped into four age groups: young (average roughly 15 years), middle-aged (less than 40), aged (around 60) and long-lived (around 80). To avoid experimental bias, donors of different ages were distributed randomly across sequencing lanes. Two additional independent replicas of 1 million unique cDNA reads from the same blood draw were analyzed for two donors (one aged 18 to 29 and one aged 80 or older). Points the paper makes about the study in general: There was a strong correlation between observed TCR beta diversity and the percentage of naive T cells measured by flow cytometry. Total diversity estimates from one million sequenced T cells were considered lower bounds and underestimates. Bulk unsorted PBMC profiling prevented conclusive comparison of naive and antigen-experienced compartments. The CMV infection status of donors was not known, potentially confounding age-related changes in expanded clonotypes. Compared with the aged group, more naive CD4+ T cells, fewer expanded clones and increased TCR diversity were shown by the long-lived group, suggesting age selection. Observed TCR beta diversity per million T cells fell roughly linearly with age, and a significant reduction was already apparent by age roughly 41.

The donors were roughly 40 Caucasian individuals from Russia, aged roughly 6 to 100 years, who were systemically healthy. Each donor gave ten milliliters of peripheral blood, collected into EDTA-treated Vacutainer tubes. Ficoll-Paque density-gradient centrifugation was used to isolate PBMCs, with at least 7 million obtained per sample. Trizol reagent was used to extract total RNA from the PBMCs, yielding at least 5.5 micrograms per sample. Naive CD45RAhigh/CD27high T cell percentages were measured by flow cytometry on a PBMC aliquot from every donor. The CDR3 holds 15 amino acids from the cysteine to the phenylalanine. CDR3 DNA is the only sequence kept; it has 45 bases, read in frame from the first base. V drops 2 bases and J drops 4 bases, leaving 14 bases in between. CDR1 and CDR2 are drawn from the germline V gene: SGHAT, FQNNGV. To prepare the library, 5' RACE was applied. Data came from an Illumina HiSeq 2500. The second PCR ran for about 6 to 11 cycles and used a J-beta primer mix along with a sample-barcoded 5' primer. A unique molecular identifier was introduced onto each TCR beta cDNA molecule by a template-switch 5' adaptor carrying 12 random nucleotides. At least 3 million CDR3-containing paired-end reads were obtained from each sample. All of the RNA was converted into first-strand cDNA using the Mint cDNA synthesis kit, with a TRBC-specific oligonucleotide serving as the primer. Following uracil-DNA glycosylase treatment, a first 18-cycle PCR with universal primers M1SS and BC2_uni_R was performed on all cDNA. Per the authors' processing: For normalization, 1 million high-quality reads were randomly selected from each sample, with every read carrying a distinct molecular identifier. Instead of being binned into consensus sequences, reads that shared molecular identifiers were thrown out. CDR3 identification, clonotype clustering and error correction used MiTCR with a Q25 quality threshold and the strictest error-elimination algorithm. A nonparametric unseen species model using Euler transformation provided a lower-bound estimate of total TCR beta diversity. TCRdb ran its own pipeline on the public reads, namely fastp trimming at Q25 and MiXCR clone calling, and kept in-frame beta chains. CDR3 protein duplicates are merged, each entry listing the most common genes and DNA. The V and J calls shown here were made by TCRdb, not taken from the authors' results. The sample table contains 600,000 or so distinct CDR3 sequences; only one count was recorded for 20% to 25% of them. 3% to 4% of the sample belongs to the ten largest clones.

This clonotype was observed many times. Its antigen is not yet known. No qualities accompany the bases; no much larger clone lies one base away. Input material: blood. Here the chain combines TRBV11-2 and TRBJ2-5; the D region possibly corresponds to TRBD1 (5 bases align). The origin of this receptor is a man between 65 and 85 years old in good health. The CDR3 reads CASSLSDSRVETQYF. The nucleotides read TGTGCCAGCAGCTTATCCGACTCCAGGGTAGAGACCCAGTACTTC.